The 9 T cell receptor beta chains in this list originate from one sample, sequenced in a study of early T cells in non-severe SARS-CoV-2 infection. TCRdb passed the 5' RACE reads through MiXCR, listing each CDR3 protein once. The profile shows 60,000 to 75,000 distinct CDR3 sequences, more than 10% of them singletons. Specimen: whole blood. These receptors were collected from an adult who was a healthcare worker with PCR-confirmed SARS-CoV-2 infection or an uninfected control (not recorded which).

This clonotype was recorded at least ten times. The rearrangement joins TRBV12-3 or TRBV12-4 to TRBJ1-1; tentative D call: TRBD1 (6 bases). V lost 9 bases, J lost 0 bases, and 11 bases lay in between. The length of the CDR3 is 13 residues. CDR3 sequence (DNA): TGTGCCAGTTCGGACAGAATGAACACTGAAGCTTTCTTT. It encodes CASSDRMNTEAFF.

This clonotype was seen ten or more times. The chain combines TRBV12-3 or TRBV12-4 with TRBJ2-3; D is ambiguous. This CDR3 has 13 amino acids. Trimming removed 4 bases from V and 2 bases from J, with 7 bases in between. CDR3 loop: CASSSGFTDTQYF. The CDR3 coding sequence is TGTGCCAGCAGTTCTGGGTTCACAGATACGCAGTATTTT.

The sample holds a few counts of this clonotype. The V and J genes are TRBV20-1 and TRBJ1-3, with D tentatively TRBD1 (5 bases). This CDR3 region has 12 residues. Germline-derived CDR1 and CDR2 are DFQATT and SNEGSKA (reference sequence). CDR3 nucleotide sequence: TGCAGCGTGAAGGGGTCTGGAAACACCATATATTTT. Protein product: CSVKGSGNTIYF.

This clonotype was observed many times. The chain combines TRBV5-6 with TRBJ2-3; 7 bases align to TRBD1. The CDR3 has 14 residues. CDR1 is SGHDT and CDR2 is YYEEEE in the germline V gene. The J segment lost 4 bases and the V segment lost 3 bases, leaving 5 bases of the junction unmatched. CDR3 DNA sequence: TGTGCCAGCAGCTGGGACAGCGCGGCAGATACGCAGTATTTT. Its translation is CASSWDSAADTQYF.

The chain carries TRBV3-1 and TRBJ1-1; no firm D call. The germline V and J ends were trimmed by 1 base and 1 base, with 4 bases remaining between them. Germline loops: CDR1 LGHDT, CDR2 YNNKEL (reference sequence). This CDR3 region has 13 residues. Written as DNA, the CDR3 is TGTGCCAGCAGCCAAGGTTCGAACACTGAAGCTTTCTTT. Its translation: CASSQGSNTEAFF.

This clonotype was picked up many times. This chain joins TRBV6-5 and TRBJ2-4; D is unresolved. V lost 6 bases and J lost 12, with 15 bases in between. The CDR3 length is 12 residues. Germline loops: CDR1 MNHEY, CDR2 SVGAGI. CDR3 region: CASSPGHPYQYF. The CDR3, as DNA: TGTGCCAGCAGCCCCGGGCACCCATATCAGTACTTC.

V usage is TRBV10-3 and J usage is TRBJ1-2; D remains unclear. Germline loops: CDR1 ENHRY, CDR2 SYGVKD. Trimming cost V 11 bases and J 8 bases, with 21 bases left between them. This CDR3 is built from 13 residues. Here the CDR3 DNA reads TGTGCCTCTTCACCAGGCGAGCGTGTCGGCTACACCTTC. Translated, it gives CASSPGERVGYTF.

This clonotype turned up a few times. V gene TRBV7-9 combines with J gene TRBJ2-2, with unresolved D. The CDR3 is 13 residues long. Looked up from germline, CDR1 is SEHNR and CDR2 is FQNEAQ (reference sequence). The V gene lost 7 bases and the J gene lost 5 bases, with 11 bases spanning the gap. CDR3 DNA: TGTGCCAGCAACAACGGACGGACCGGGGAGCTGTTTTTT. Its protein product is CASNNGRTGELFF.

The gene calls are TRBV10-3 and TRBJ2-3; 8 bases match TRBD1. CDR3 length equals 15 residues. V was clipped by 6 bases and J by 2 bases; unmatched bases: 7. Germline values: CDR1 ENHRY, CDR2 SYGVKD. CDR3 coding DNA: TGTGCCATCAGCCCCGACAGGGGCTCCACAGATACGCAGTATTTT. It encodes CAISPDRGSTDTQYF.